This T cell receptor (beta chain) is drawn from a study of early T cells in non-severe SARS-CoV-2 infection. Across the study: Whole-blood bulk RNA, unsorted, was sequenced, and chains were unpaired. Overall study results and limits: Anti-spike CD8 specificities were favored by VDJdb matching, whose results missed private and CD4 specificities.

The trim removed 2 bases at V and 4 bases at J, leaving 9 bases unmatched. There are 16 residues in the CDR3. Per germline, CDR1 SGHAT and CDR2 FQNNGV. The library protocol tagged individual cDNA molecules with unique molecular identifiers. TCRdb processed the 5' RACE reads anew with MiXCR; each CDR3 protein has one entry. Of approximately 56,000 distinct CDR3 sequences in the sample, 9% to 9.5% are singletons; the top ten hold under 5.5%. Ten or more counts support this clonotype. Its antigen remains unidentified. The TCR was taken from an adult who was a healthcare worker with PCR-confirmed SARS-CoV-2 infection or an uninfected control (not recorded which). Sequencing used whole blood. The chain is built from TRBV11-2 and TRBJ2-3; TRBD2 matches at 7 bases. The CDR3 reads CASSLSSGALSDTQYF. In DNA, the CDR3 is TGTGCCAGCAGCTTATCGAGCGGGGCTTTGTCAGATACGCAGTATTTT.